The next 9 T cell receptor beta chains were all read from a single sample in a study of cytomegalovirus exposure and HLA in healthy donors. It was with 60 Vbeta and 13 Jbeta primers that the PCR ran. Method: immunoSEQ multiplex PCR; TCRdb's copy keeps in-frame clones and lacks some. The table has 100,000 to 150,000 clones, 65% to 80% seen once. The sequencing input was PBMCs. Receptors originate from a man between 18 and 35 years old in good health and CMV-seropositive.

The CDR3, as DNA: TGCAGCGTTGAAGTAGTGGGAGATGAAAAACTGTTTTTT. Translating it yields CSVEVVGDEKLFF. V is TRBV29-1 and J is TRBJ1-4; unclear D gene. The CDR3 loop spans 13 amino acids. Trimming left V 1 base short and J 6 bases short, with 9 bases between. CDR1 is SQVTM and CDR2 is ANQGSEA in the germline V gene.

The CDR3, as DNA: TGTGCCAGCAGCGGCCACAGGGGTGCGAACACTGAAGCTTTCTTT. Its translation: CASSGHRGANTEAFF. The chain recombines TRBV7-9 with TRBJ1-1; TRBD1 matches at 7 bases. The CDR3 has 15 residues. CDR1 and CDR2 from the germline V gene are SEHNR and FQNEAQ (reference sequence). J gave up 1 base and V 5 bases, and 7 bases lay outside the gene matches.

This clone was counted between two and nine times. This chain connects TRBV5-1 to TRBJ1-1; the D gene is possibly TRBD1 (5 bases). Germline CDR1 reads SGHRS; CDR2 reads YFSETQ. The CDR3 runs 12 residues. V was trimmed by 0 bases and J by 5 bases, leaving 5 bases between them. The CDR3 sequence is CASSLGQTEAFF. For the CDR3, the DNA is TGCGCCAGCAGCTTGGGACAGACTGAAGCTTTCTTT.

The rearrangement joins TRBV2 to TRBJ1-2; TRBD1 is a possible D gene (6 bases). The germline gives CDR1 SNHLY, CDR2 FYNNEI. The CDR3 has 13 amino acids. Trimming cost V 9 bases and J 4 bases, with 15 bases left between them. The CDR3 sequence is CARRVEQGYGYTF. The CDR3 DNA reads TGTGCCAGAAGAGTTGAACAGGGCTATGGCTACACCTTC. Full variable domain (remainder filled in from reference TRBV2 and TRBJ1-2): EPEVTQTPSHQVTQMGQEVILRCVPISNHLYFYWYRQILGQKVEFLVSFYNNEISEKSEIFDDQFSVERPDGSNFTLKIRSTKLEDSAMYFCARRVEQGYGYTFGSGTRLTVV.

This clone was counted a single time. The chain recombines TRBV15 with TRBJ2-5; D might be TRBD2 (5 bases). Per germline, CDR1 LNHNV and CDR2 YYDKDF (reference sequence). V lost 4 bases and J 5 bases, leaving 20 bases between the germline ends. The CDR3 runs to 16 residues. CDR3 sequence reads: CATSIIGEGVEETQYF. CDR3 bases: TGTGCCACCAGCATCATTGGAGAGGGAGTTGAGGAGACCCAGTACTTC.

The chain couples TRBV18 to TRBJ2-7, with 7 bases that match TRBD1. Germline-derived CDR1 and CDR2 are KGHSH and LQKENI. V trimming: 3 bases; J trimming: 2 bases; junction bases outside the gene matches: 7. The CDR3 extends over 15 amino acids. CDR3 protein: CASSPLNRGTYEQYF. The CDR3 DNA is TGTGCCAGCTCACCCCTTAACAGGGGAACCTACGAGCAGTACTTC. Filled out from reference TRBV18 and TRBJ2-7, the complete variable domain reads NAGVMQNPRHLVRRRGQEARLRCSPMKGHSHVYWYRQLPEEGLKFMVYLQKENIIDESGMPKERFSAEFPKEGPSILRIQQVVRGDSAAYFCASSPLNRGTYEQYFGPGTRLTVT.

The chain combines TRBV25-1 with TRBJ2-3; weak D call: TRBD1 (5 bases). CDR1 and CDR2 from the germline V gene are MGHDK and SYGVNS. The CDR3 extends over 15 amino acids. The ends were cut back, 3 bases at V and 6 bases at J, with 16 bases in the middle. The CDR3 reads CASSDAFGAGDTQYF. The CDR3 nucleotides are TGTGCCAGCAGTGACGCGTTTGGGGCTGGGGATACGCAGTATTTT.

The chain uses TRBV4-2 and TRBJ2-3; D gene uncertain. There are 14 residues in the CDR3. Between the trimmed V and J ends, which lost 4 bases and 5 bases, there was a span of 13 bases. Germline CDR1 LGHNA, CDR2 YNFKEQ. CDR3 protein: CASSRTQSEDTQYF. In DNA, the CDR3 is TGTGCCAGCAGCCGCACCCAAAGCGAAGATACGCAGTATTTT.

This chain uses TRBV27 with TRBJ1-2, with a tentative D call TRBD1 (5 bases). The germline V and J ends were trimmed by 2 bases and 8 bases, with 15 bases remaining between them. The germline gives CDR1 MNHEY, CDR2 SMNVEV (reference sequence). CDR3 length: 14 amino acids. In nucleotides, the CDR3 is TGTGCCAGCAGTTTAGGCAGGGAATGGTACGGCTACACCTTC. It encodes CASSLGREWYGYTF.